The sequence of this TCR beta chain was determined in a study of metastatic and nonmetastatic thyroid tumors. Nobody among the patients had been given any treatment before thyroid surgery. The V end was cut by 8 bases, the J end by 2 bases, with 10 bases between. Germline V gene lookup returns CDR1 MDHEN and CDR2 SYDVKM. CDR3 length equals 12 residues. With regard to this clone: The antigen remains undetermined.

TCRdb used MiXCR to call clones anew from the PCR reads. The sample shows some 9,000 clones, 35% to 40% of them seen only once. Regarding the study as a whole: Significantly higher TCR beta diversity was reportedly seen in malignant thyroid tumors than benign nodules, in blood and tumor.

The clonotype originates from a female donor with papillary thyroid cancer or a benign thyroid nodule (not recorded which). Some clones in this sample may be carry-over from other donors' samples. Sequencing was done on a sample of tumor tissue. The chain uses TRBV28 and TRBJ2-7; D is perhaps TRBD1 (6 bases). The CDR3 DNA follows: TGTGCCAGCGAAACAGGGACCTACGAGCAGTACTTC. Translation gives CASETGTYEQYF.